This T cell receptor beta chain was sequenced for a study of blood T cell repertoires in COVID-19. The CDR3 is 18 amino acids. CDR1 SGHAT and CDR2 FQNNGV come from the germline V gene. Trimming cost V 5 bases and J 0 bases; bases outside gene matches: 12. Sequenced by immunoSEQ multiplex PCR; TCRdb stores in-frame clones only, minus some. The table includes approximately 120,000 clones, approximately 80% detected once. This TCR was recovered from a woman in her 50s with acute or convalescent COVID-19. Sequencing used peripheral blood. The chain has TRBV11-2 and TRBJ1-3, with 8 positions matching TRBD1. Here the CDR3 DNA reads TGTGCCAGCAGCCGAGTCGGGACAGGCGCGTCCTCTGGAAACACCATATATTTT. Translation gives CASSRVGTGASSGNTIYF.